Below, 2 T cell receptor beta chains from the same sample are listed, as sequenced in a study of T cell changes during pregnancy in multiple sclerosis. The protocol was immunoSEQ multiplex PCR, while the TCRdb copy is restricted to in-frame clones and leaves out a portion. The data show around 40,000 clones, about 92% seen once. The source material was CD4+ T cells from peripheral blood mononuclear cells, sampled in the third trimester of pregnancy. The receptors here all came from a female donor with multiple sclerosis, enrolled in a pregnancy study.

V usage is TRBV16 and J usage is TRBJ1-5, with D perhaps matching TRBD1 (6 bases). The CDR3 runs 16 residues. V gave up 0 bases and J gave up 0 bases, with 9 bases separating them. The germline CDR1 and CDR2 sequences are KGHSY and FQNENV. CDR3 DNA sequence: TGTGCCAGCAGCCAATCGTCAGGGGATAGCAATCAGCCCCAGCATTTT. This translates into CASSQSSGDSNQPQHF.

The chain couples TRBV2 to TRBJ2-1; D unresolved. Germline V CDR1 and CDR2: SNHLY, FYNNEI. Trimming pared 2 bases from V and 3 bases from J, leaving 5 bases between. The CDR3 runs 13 residues. The CDR3 nucleotides read TGTGCCAGCAGTGAACTAGACTACAATGAGCAGTTCTTC. Protein sequence: CASSELDYNEQFF.